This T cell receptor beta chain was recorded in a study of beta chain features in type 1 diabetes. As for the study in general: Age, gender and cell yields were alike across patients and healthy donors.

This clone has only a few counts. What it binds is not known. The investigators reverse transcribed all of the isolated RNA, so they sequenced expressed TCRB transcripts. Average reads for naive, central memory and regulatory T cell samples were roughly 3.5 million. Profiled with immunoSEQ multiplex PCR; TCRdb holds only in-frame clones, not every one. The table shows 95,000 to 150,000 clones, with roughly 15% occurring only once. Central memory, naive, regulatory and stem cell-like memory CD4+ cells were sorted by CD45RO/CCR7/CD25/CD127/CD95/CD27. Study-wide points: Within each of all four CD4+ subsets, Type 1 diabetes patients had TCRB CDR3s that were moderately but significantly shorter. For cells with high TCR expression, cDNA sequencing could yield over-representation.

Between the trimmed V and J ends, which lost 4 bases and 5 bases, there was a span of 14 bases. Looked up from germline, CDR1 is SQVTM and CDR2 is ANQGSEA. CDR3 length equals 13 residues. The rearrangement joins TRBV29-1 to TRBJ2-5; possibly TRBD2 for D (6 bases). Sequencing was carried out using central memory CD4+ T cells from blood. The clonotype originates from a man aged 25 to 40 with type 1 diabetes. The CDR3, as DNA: TGCAGCGTTGCTCCAGCGGCGGGGGAGACCCAGTACTTC. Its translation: CSVAPAAGETQYF.